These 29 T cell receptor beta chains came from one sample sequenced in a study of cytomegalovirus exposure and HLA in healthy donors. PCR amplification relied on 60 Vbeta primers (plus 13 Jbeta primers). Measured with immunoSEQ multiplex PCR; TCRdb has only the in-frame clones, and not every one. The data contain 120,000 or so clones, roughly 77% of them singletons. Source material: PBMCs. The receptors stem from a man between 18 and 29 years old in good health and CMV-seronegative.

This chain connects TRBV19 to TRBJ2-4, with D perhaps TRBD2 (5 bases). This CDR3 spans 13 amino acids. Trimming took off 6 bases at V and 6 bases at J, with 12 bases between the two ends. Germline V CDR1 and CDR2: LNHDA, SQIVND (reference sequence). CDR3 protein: CASRSGWGNIQYF. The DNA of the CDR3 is TGTGCCAGTAGGTCGGGGTGGGGAAACATTCAGTACTTC.

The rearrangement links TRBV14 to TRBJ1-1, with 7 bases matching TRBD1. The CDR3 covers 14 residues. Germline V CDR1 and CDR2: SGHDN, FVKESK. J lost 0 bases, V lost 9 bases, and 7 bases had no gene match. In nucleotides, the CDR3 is TGTGCCAGTTCACTTGGACAGGTGAACACTGAAGCTTTCTTT. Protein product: CASSLGQVNTEAFF.

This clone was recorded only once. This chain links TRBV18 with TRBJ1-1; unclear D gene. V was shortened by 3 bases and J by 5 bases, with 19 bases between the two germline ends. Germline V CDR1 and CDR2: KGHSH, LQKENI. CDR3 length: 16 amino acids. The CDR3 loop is CASSPSFAGIETEAFF. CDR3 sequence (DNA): TGTGCCAGCTCACCCTCGTTCGCGGGTATAGAGACTGAAGCTTTCTTT.

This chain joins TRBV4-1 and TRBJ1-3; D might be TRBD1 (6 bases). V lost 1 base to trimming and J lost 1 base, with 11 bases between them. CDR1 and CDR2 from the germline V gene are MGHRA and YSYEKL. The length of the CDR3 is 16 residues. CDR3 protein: CASSQGTDLSGNTIYF. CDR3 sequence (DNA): TGCGCCAGCAGCCAAGGGACAGACTTATCTGGAAACACCATATATTTT.

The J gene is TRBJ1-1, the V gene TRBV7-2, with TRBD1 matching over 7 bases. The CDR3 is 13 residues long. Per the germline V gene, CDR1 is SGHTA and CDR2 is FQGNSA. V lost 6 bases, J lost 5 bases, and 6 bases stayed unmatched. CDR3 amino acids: CASRRQGVTEAFF. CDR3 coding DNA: TGTGCCAGCAGGCGACAGGGAGTAACTGAAGCTTTCTTT.

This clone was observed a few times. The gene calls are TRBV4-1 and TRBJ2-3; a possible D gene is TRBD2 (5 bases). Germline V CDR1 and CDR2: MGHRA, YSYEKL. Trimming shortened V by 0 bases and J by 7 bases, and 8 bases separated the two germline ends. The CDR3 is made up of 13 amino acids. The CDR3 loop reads CASSQDTGYTQYF. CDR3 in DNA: TGCGCCAGCAGCCAAGATACGGGGTATACGCAGTATTTT.

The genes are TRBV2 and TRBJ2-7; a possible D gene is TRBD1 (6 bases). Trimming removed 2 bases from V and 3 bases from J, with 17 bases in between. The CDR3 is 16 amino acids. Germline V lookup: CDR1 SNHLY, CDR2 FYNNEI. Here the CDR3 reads CASSEKRQVYFYEQYF. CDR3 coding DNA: TGTGCCAGCAGTGAAAAAAGACAGGTTTATTTCTACGAGCAGTACTTC.

CDR3 residues: CASSLDRGSYNEQFF. CDR3 DNA: TGTGCCAGCAGCTTAGACAGGGGTTCCTACAATGAGCAGTTCTTC. V usage is TRBV7-2 and J usage is TRBJ2-1; TRBD1 agrees at 7 bases. The CDR3 loop spans 15 amino acids. Germline-derived CDR1 and CDR2 are SGHTA and FQGNSA. The V segment lost 1 base and the J segment 1 base; nucleotides outside the gene matches: 1.

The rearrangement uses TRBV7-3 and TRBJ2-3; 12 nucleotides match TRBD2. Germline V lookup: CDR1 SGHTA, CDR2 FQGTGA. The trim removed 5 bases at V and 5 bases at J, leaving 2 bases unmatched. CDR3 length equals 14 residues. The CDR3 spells CASSPSGGGDTQYF. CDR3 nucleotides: TGTGCCAGCAGCCCTAGCGGGGGGGGAGATACGCAGTATTTT.

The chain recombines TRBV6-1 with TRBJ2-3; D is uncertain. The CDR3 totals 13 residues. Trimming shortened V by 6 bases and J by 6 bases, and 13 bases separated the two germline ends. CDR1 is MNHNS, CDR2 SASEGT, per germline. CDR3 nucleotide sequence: TGTGCCAGCAGCGTCGGAGCCTCGGATACGCAGTATTTT. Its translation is CASSVGASDTQYF.

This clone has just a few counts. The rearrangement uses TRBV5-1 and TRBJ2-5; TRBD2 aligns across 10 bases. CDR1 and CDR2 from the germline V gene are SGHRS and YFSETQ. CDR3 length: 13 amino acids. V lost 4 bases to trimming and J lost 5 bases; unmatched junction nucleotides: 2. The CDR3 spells CASSEAGGETQYF. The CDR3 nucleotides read TGCGCCAGCAGCGAAGCGGGGGGGGAGACCCAGTACTTC.

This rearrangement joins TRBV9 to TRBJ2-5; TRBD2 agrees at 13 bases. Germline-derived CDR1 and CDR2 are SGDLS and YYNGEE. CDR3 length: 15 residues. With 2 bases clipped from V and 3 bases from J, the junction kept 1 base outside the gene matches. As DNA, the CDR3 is TGTGCCAGCAGCGTCGGGACTAGCGGGAAAGAGACCCAGTACTTC. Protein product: CASSVGTSGKETQYF.

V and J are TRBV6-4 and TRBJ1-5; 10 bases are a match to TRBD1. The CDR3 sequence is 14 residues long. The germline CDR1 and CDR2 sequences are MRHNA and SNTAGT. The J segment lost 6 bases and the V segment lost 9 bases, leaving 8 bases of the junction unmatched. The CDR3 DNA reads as TGTGCCAGTTTACCGGGACAGGGGCCTCAGCCCCAGCATTTT. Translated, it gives CASLPGQGPQPQHF.

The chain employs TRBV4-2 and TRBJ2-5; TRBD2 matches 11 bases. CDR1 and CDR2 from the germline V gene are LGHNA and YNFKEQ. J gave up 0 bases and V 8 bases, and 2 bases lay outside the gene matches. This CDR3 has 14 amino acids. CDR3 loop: CASGTSGDQETQYF. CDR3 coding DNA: TGTGCCAGCGGGACTAGCGGAGACCAAGAGACCCAGTACTTC.

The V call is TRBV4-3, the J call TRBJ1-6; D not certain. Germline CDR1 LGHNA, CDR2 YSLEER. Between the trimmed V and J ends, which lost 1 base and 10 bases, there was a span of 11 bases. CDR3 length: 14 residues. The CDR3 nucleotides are TGCGCCAGCAGCCAAGGAGGAATTGGGTCACCCCTCCACTTT. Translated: CASSQGGIGSPLHF.

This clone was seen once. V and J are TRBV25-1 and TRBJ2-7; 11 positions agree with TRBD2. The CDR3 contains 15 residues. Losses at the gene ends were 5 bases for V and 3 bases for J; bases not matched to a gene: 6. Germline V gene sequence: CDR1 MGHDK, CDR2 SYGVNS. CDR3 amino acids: CASSSSGGGRYEQYF. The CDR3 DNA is TGTGCCAGCAGTAGTAGCGGGGGGGGTCGCTACGAGCAGTACTTC.

The CDR3 region is CASRSGGTAFRAGELFF. The CDR3, as DNA: TGTGCCAGCAGGTCGGGCGGGACAGCATTTAGGGCTGGGGAGCTGTTTTTT. This chain uses TRBV7-2 with TRBJ2-2; tentatively, D is TRBD1 (7 bases). The ends were cut back, 6 bases at V and 8 bases at J, with 25 bases in the middle. Germline V gene sequence: CDR1 SGHTA, CDR2 FQGNSA. CDR3 length equals 17 residues.

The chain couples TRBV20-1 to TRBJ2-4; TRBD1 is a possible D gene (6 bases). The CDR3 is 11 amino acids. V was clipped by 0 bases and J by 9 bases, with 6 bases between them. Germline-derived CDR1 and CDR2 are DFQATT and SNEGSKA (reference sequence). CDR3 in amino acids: CSAREGGIQYF. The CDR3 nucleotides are TGCAGTGCTAGAGAAGGGGGCATTCAGTACTTC.

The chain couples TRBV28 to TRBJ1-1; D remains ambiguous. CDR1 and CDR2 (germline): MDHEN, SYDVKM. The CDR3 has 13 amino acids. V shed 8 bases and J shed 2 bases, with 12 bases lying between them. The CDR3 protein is CASVAGVNTEAFF. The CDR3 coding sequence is TGTGCCAGCGTCGCAGGCGTTAACACTGAAGCTTTCTTT.

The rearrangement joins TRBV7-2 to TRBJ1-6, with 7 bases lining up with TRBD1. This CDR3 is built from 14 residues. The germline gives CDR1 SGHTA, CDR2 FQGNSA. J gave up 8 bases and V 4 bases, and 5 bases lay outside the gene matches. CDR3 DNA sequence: TGTGCCAGCAGCTGGGACAGTGGGTATTCACCCCTCCACTTT. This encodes CASSWDSGYSPLHF.

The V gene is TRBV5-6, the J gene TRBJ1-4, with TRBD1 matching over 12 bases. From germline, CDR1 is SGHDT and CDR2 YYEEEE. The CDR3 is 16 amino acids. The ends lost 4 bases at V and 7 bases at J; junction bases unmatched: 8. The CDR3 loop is CASSPEGTGGSEKLFF. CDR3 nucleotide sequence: TGTGCCAGCAGCCCAGAGGGGACAGGGGGCAGTGAAAAACTGTTTTTT.

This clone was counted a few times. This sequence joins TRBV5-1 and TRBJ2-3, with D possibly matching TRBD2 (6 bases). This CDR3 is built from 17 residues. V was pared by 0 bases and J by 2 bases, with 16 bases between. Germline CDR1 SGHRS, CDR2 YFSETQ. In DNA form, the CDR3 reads TGCGCCAGCAGCTTGGCCGCACCGGGACTGGACACAGATACGCAGTATTTT. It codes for CASSLAAPGLDTDTQYF.

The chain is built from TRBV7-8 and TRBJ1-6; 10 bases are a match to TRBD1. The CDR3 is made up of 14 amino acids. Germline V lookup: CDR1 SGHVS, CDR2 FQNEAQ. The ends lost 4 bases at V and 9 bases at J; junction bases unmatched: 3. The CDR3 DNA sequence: TGTGCCAGCAGCTCGGGACAGGGGATTTCACCCCTCCACTTT. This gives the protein CASSSGQGISPLHF.

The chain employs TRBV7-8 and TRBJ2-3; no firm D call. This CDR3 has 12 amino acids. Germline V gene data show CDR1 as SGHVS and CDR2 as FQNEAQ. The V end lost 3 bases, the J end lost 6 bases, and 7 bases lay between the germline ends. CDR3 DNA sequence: TGTGCCAGCAGCTTCTTATTGGATACGCAGTATTTT. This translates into CASSFLLDTQYF. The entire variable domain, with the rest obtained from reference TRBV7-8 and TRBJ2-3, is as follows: GAGVSQSPRYKVAKRGQDVALRCDPISGHVSLFWYQQALGQGPEFLTYFQNEAQLDKSGLPSDRFFAERPEGSVSTLKIQRTQQEDSAVYLCASSFLLDTQYFGPGTRLTVL.

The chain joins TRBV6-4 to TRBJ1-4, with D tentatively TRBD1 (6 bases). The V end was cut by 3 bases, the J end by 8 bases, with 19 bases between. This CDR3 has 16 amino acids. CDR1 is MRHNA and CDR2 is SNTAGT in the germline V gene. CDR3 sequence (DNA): TGTGCCAGCAGTGATCCGCCAGCAGGGGTACCAGAAAAACTGTTTTTT. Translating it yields CASSDPPAGVPEKLFF.

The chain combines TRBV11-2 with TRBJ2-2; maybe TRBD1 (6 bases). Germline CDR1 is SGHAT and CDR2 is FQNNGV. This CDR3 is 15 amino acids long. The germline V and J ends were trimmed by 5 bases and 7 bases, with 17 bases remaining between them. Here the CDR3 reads CASSLLRGSDGELFF. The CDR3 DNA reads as TGTGCCAGCAGCCTGCTGAGGGGGTCGGACGGGGAGCTGTTTTTT.

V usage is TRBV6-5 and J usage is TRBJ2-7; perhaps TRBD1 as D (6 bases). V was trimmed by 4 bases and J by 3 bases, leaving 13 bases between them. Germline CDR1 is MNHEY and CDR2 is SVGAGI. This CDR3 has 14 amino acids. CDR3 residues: CASSSDSLLYEQYF. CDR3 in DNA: TGTGCCAGCAGTTCGGACAGTCTTCTCTACGAGCAGTACTTC.

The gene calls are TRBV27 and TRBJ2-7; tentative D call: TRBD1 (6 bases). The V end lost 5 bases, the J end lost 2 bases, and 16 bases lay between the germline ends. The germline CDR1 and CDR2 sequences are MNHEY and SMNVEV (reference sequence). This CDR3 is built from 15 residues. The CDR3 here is CASSPRKQGTYEQYF. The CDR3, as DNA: TGTGCCAGCAGTCCCCGAAAACAGGGTACCTACGAGCAGTACTTC.

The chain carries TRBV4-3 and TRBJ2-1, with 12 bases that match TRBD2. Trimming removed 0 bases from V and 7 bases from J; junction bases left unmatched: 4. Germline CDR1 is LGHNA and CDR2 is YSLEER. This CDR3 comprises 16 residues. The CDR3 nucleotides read TGCGCCAGCAGCCAAGATCTAGCGGGGGGGCTAAATGAGCAGTTCTTC. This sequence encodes CASSQDLAGGLNEQFF.